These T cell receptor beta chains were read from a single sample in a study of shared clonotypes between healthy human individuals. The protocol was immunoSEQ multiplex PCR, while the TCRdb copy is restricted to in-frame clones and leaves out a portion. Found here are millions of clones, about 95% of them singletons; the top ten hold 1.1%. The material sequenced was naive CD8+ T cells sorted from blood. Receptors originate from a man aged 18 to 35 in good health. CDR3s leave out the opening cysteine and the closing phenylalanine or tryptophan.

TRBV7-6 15 ASSLTSGRSSYNEQF
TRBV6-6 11 ASTGEVYNEQF
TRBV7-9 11 ASSLDFKNIQY
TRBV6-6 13 ATLLFEREDNEQF
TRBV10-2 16 ASSEVAGGPKPYNEQF
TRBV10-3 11 AISPTTGSEQY
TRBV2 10 ASTGHNNEQF
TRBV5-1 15 ASSETSEAIFPGELF
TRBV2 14 ASSAYGGQGSQPQH
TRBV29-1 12 SVDTGTGSYEQY
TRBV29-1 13 SVEARSGLTYEQY
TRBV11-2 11 ASRGDGYNEQF
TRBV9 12 ASSADRGGEKLF
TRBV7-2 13 TSSLVQGVVYEQY
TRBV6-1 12 ASRDRGSYNEQF
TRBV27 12 ASSPGGWATEAF
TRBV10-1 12 ASSKSGVTDTQY